Below are 28 T cell receptor beta chains sequenced from a single sample in a study of blood T cell repertoires in COVID-19. Profiled with immunoSEQ multiplex PCR; TCRdb holds only in-frame clones, not every one. The sample lists a few hundred thousand clones, roughly nine tenths occurring once. The sample comprised PBMCs or T cells enriched from blood (not recorded which). Receptors originate from a man aged 30-40 years who had recovered from COVID-19.

The CDR3 sequence is CASSPGTSGHNEQFF. CDR3 sequence (DNA): TGCGCCAGCAGCCCCGGGACTAGCGGACACAATGAGCAGTTCTTC. The chain is built from TRBV10-1 and TRBJ2-1; 11 bases are a match to TRBD2. J was trimmed by 5 bases and V by 6 bases; bases with no gene match: 6. CDR1 and CDR2 (germline): WNHNN, SYGVQD (reference sequence). CDR3 length: 15 amino acids.

The chain is built from TRBV12-5 and TRBJ1-1; D is ambiguous. Trimming left V 6 bases short and J 4 bases short, with 9 bases between. Germline V lookup: CDR1 LGHNT, CDR2 FRNRAP. CDR3 length equals 12 residues. As DNA, the CDR3 is TGTGCTAGTGGAAGGCCGGGCACTGAAGCTTTCTTT. This gives the protein CASGRPGTEAFF.

This chain joins TRBV4-1 and TRBJ2-7; TRBD1 aligns across 10 bases. V was pared by 1 base and J by 5 bases, with 5 bases of the junction left unmatched. The length of the CDR3 is 15 residues. The germline CDR1 and CDR2 sequences are MGHRA and YSYEKL. The CDR3 loop reads CASSQGDRGLNEQYF. The DNA of the CDR3 is TGCGCCAGCAGCCAAGGAGACAGGGGGCTCAACGAGCAGTACTTC.

V is TRBV3-1 (or the pseudogene TRBV3-2) and J is TRBJ1-2, with unresolved D. The CDR3 sequence is 14 residues long. V gave up 5 bases and J gave up 8 bases, with 18 bases separating them. In germline, CDR1 is LGHDT, CDR2 YNNKEL (reference sequence). CDR3: CASSVLGSSGGYTF. CDR3 DNA sequence: TGTGCCAGCAGCGTCCTAGGGAGTTCGGGAGGCTACACCTTC.

The rearrangement joins TRBV27 to TRBJ2-1, with D maybe TRBD1 (5 bases). The germline gives CDR1 MNHEY, CDR2 SMNVEV (reference sequence). CDR3 size: 17 residues. The germline V and J ends were trimmed by 7 bases and 0 bases, with 19 bases remaining between them. The CDR3 sequence is CASKHTGVGPSYNEQFF. The CDR3 DNA is TGTGCCAGCAAACACACAGGAGTTGGTCCCTCCTACAATGAGCAGTTCTTC.

The V gene is TRBV5-1, the J gene TRBJ2-2; TRBD2 might be the D (5 bases). V lost 3 bases and J lost 3, with 15 bases in between. In germline, CDR1 is SGHRS, CDR2 YFSETQ. The CDR3 has 16 residues. CDR3 coding DNA: TGCGCCAGCAGCTCGCGACCTGTCGGGGACACCGGGGAGCTGTTTTTT. This translates into CASSSRPVGDTGELFF.

This rearrangement joins TRBV7-6 to TRBJ2-6, with D possibly TRBD2 on 5 matching bases. V dropped 8 bases and J dropped 4 bases, with 24 bases sitting between them. Germline CDR1 and CDR2: SGHVS and FNYEAQ. The CDR3 is 18 residues long. The CDR3 loop is CASARGPGKALGANVLTF. The CDR3 bases are TGTGCCAGCGCCCGGGGTCCGGGGAAAGCTCTGGGGGCCAACGTCCTGACTTTC.

The V call is TRBV28, the J call TRBJ1-2, with D possibly TRBD1 on 5 matching bases. The CDR3 contains 17 residues. Trimming took off 6 bases at V and 6 bases at J, with 26 bases between the two ends. From germline, CDR1 is MDHEN and CDR2 SYDVKM. In nucleotides, the CDR3 is TGTGCCAGCAGCCCTTCCGCCTGGGATTCGGGGGACGATGGCTACACCTTC. This codes for CASSPSAWDSGDDGYTF.

This clone was seen a single time. J is TRBJ2-5 and V is TRBV19; 11 bases are a match to TRBD1. Germline CDR1 is LNHDA and CDR2 is SQIVND (reference sequence). Trimming removed 4 bases from V and 2 bases from J; junction bases left unmatched: 6. CDR3 size: 16 residues. The CDR3 here is CASSNIGTGGQETQYF. CDR3 DNA: TGTGCCAGTAGTAACATCGGGACAGGGGGACAAGAGACCCAGTACTTC.

The chain employs TRBV28 and TRBJ1-6; 7 bases map to TRBD1. J was trimmed by 2 bases and V by 6 bases; bases with no gene match: 4. CDR1 is MDHEN and CDR2 is SYDVKM in the germline V gene. The CDR3 is 15 residues long. The CDR3 coding sequence is TGTGCCAGCAGCCCCGGGACAGCCTATAATTCACCCCTCCACTTT. It is translated as CASSPGTAYNSPLHF.

This chain links TRBV28 with TRBJ1-1, with 8 bases aligning to TRBD1. V gave up 6 bases and J gave up 8 bases; unmatched junction bases: 11. The CDR3 runs 14 residues. Germline CDR1 MDHEN, CDR2 SYDVKM. This CDR3 reads CASRYGTGLREAFF. The CDR3 DNA is TGTGCCAGCAGATATGGGACAGGACTTCGGGAAGCTTTCTTT. Combining the CDR3 with reference TRBV28 and TRBJ1-1 gives the whole variable domain DVKVTQSSRYLVKRTGEKVFLECVQDMDHENMFWYRQDPGLGLRLIYFSYDVKMKEKGDIPEGYSVSREKKERFSLILESASTNQTSMYLCASRYGTGLREAFFGQGTRLTVV.

This rearrangement joins TRBV2 to TRBJ1-6, with TRBD1 as a possible D gene (5 bases). Germline CDR1 reads SNHLY; CDR2 reads FYNNEI. V was pared by 2 bases and J by 7 bases, with 12 bases between. The CDR3 runs 15 residues. CDR3 loop: CASSEQGTVNSPLHF. In DNA form, the CDR3 reads TGTGCCAGCAGTGAACAGGGTACGGTGAATTCACCCCTCCACTTT. The variable domain in full, completed from reference TRBV2 and TRBJ1-6, reads EPEVTQTPSHQVTQMGQEVILRCVPISNHLYFYWYRQILGQKVEFLVSFYNNEISEKSEIFDDQFSVERPDGSNFTLKIRSTKLEDSAMYFCASSEQGTVNSPLHFGNGTRLTVT.

The chain links TRBV15 to TRBJ1-5, with D possibly matching TRBD1 (5 bases). CDR3 size: 13 residues. The V end was cut by 5 bases, the J end by 2 bases, with 7 bases between. Germline loops: CDR1 LNHNV, CDR2 YYDKDF (reference sequence). The CDR3 DNA follows: TGTGCCACCAGCGGCAGGGGCAATCAGCCCCAGCATTTT. As protein: CATSGRGNQPQHF.

A single count supports this clone. Here the CDR3 DNA reads TGTGCCAGCAGCTGGGACAGGTCCGGGGGGAACATTCAGTACTTC. Translation gives CASSWDRSGGNIQYF. The rearrangement links TRBV11-2 to TRBJ2-4; TRBD1 might be the D (8 bases). The V gene's germline CDR1 is SGHAT and CDR2 FQNNGV. V was pared by 4 bases and J by 7 bases, with 17 bases between. The CDR3 is 15 amino acids.

V usage is TRBV19 and J usage is TRBJ2-1, with 8 bases fitting TRBD1. Germline lookup yields CDR1 LNHDA and CDR2 SQIVND (reference sequence). V was clipped by 10 bases and J by 7 bases; unmatched bases: 9. CDR3 size: 13 residues. Here the CDR3 DNA reads TGTGCCACCAAAAGGACAGGGAGAAATGAGCAGTTCTTC. Translating gives CATKRTGRNEQFF.

The chain joins TRBV5-1 to TRBJ2-7; TRBD1 aligns across 11 bases. This CDR3 comprises 15 residues. V shed 1 base, J shed 4 bases, and the junction held 4 bases outside the gene matches. Germline values: CDR1 SGHRS, CDR2 YFSETQ. The CDR3 spells CASSLTGTGGYEQYF. Here the CDR3 DNA reads TGCGCCAGCAGCTTGACCGGGACAGGGGGTTACGAGCAGTACTTC.

The chain couples TRBV7-9 to TRBJ1-6; 7 bases are shared with TRBD1. This CDR3 spans 14 amino acids. Germline values: CDR1 SEHNR, CDR2 FQNEAQ (reference sequence). V lost 6 bases, J lost 7 bases, and 6 bases stayed unmatched. CDR3 sequence reads: CASSSTGSNSPLHF. CDR3 DNA: TGTGCCAGCAGTTCGACAGGGTCGAATTCACCCCTCCACTTT.

The chain employs TRBV24-1 and TRBJ2-3, with D possibly TRBD2 on 6 matching bases. The CDR3 spans 17 residues. With 3 bases removed from V and 3 bases from J, the gap between germline ends came to 18 bases. The germline V gene has CDR1 KGHDR and CDR2 SFDVKD. CDR3 in amino acids: CATSDPGAGWATDTQYF. CDR3 sequence (DNA): TGTGCCACCAGTGATCCTGGGGCGGGATGGGCGACAGATACGCAGTATTTT.

This clone appeared a single time. CDR3 in amino acids: CASSSLYTGQAFTGELFF. The CDR3 region has the DNA TGCGCCAGCAGCTCTCTATACACGGGACAAGCATTCACCGGGGAGCTGTTTTTT. The V call is TRBV5-1, the J call TRBJ2-2; possibly TRBD1 for D (6 bases). This CDR3 is built from 18 residues. V shed 3 bases and J shed 4 bases, with 22 bases lying between them. Germline lookup yields CDR1 SGHRS and CDR2 YFSETQ.

The genes are TRBV3-1 (or the pseudogene TRBV3-2) and TRBJ1-4; weak D call: TRBD1 (5 bases). V lost 4 bases and J lost 3, with 9 bases in between. The CDR3 has 14 amino acids. CDR1 and CDR2 from the germline V gene are LGHDT and YNNKEL (reference sequence). This CDR3 is CASSLLTANEKLFF. In DNA form, the CDR3 reads TGTGCCAGCAGCCTGTTGACAGCTAATGAAAAACTGTTTTTT.

The V and J genes are TRBV28 and TRBJ1-5; weak D call: TRBD1 (6 bases). The CDR3 extends over 13 amino acids. V lost 7 bases and J 2 bases, leaving 9 bases between the germline ends. The germline gives CDR1 MDHEN, CDR2 SYDVKM. DNA for the CDR3: TGTGCCAGCAAAGGGGGTGGCAATCAGCCCCAGCATTTT. Translation gives CASKGGGNQPQHF.

The chain joins TRBV19 to TRBJ1-1; tentative D call: TRBD1 (5 bases). CDR3 size: 15 residues. Trimming cost V 6 bases and J 1 base, with 15 bases left between them. The V gene's germline CDR1 is LNHDA and CDR2 SQIVND (reference sequence). CDR3 sequence reads: CASRSRDFGNTEAFF. The CDR3 nucleotides are TGTGCCAGTAGATCCCGGGACTTCGGGAACACTGAAGCTTTCTTT.

The chain's CDR3 is CASSVAQGFAEAFF. The DNA for the CDR3 is TGTGCCAGCAGCGTAGCCCAGGGTTTCGCTGAAGCTTTCTTT. The chain couples TRBV9 to TRBJ1-1; D perhaps matches TRBD1 (5 bases). The CDR3 covers 14 residues. Per germline, CDR1 SGDLS and CDR2 YYNGEE. V lost 0 bases and J 6 bases, leaving 12 bases between the germline ends.

This sequence joins TRBV28 and TRBJ2-7, with 7 bases that match TRBD1. Losses at the gene ends were 10 bases for V and 1 base for J; bases not matched to a gene: 10. The CDR3 loop spans 14 amino acids. Germline V gene data show CDR1 as MDHEN and CDR2 as SYDVKM. CDR3 nucleotides: TGTGCCACCTCATGGGGACAGCCTTCCTACGAGCAGTACTTC. Its protein product is CATSWGQPSYEQYF.

The chain links TRBV9 to TRBJ1-2; D not resolved. Germline CDR1 SGDLS, CDR2 YYNGEE. The CDR3 extends over 14 amino acids. Between the trimmed V and J ends, which lost 4 bases and 4 bases, there was a span of 14 bases. Here the CDR3 DNA reads TGTGCCAGCAGCCATCCGTTGGAGGGCTATGGCTACACCTTC. As protein: CASSHPLEGYGYTF.

The sample holds a few counts of this clone. This chain links TRBV6-1 with TRBJ1-4, with a weak D call TRBD1 (6 bases). CDR3 length: 19 residues. In germline, CDR1 is MNHNS, CDR2 SASEGT. Trimming shortened V by 3 bases and J by 0 bases, and 20 bases separated the two germline ends. The CDR3: CASSEIVQGFVATNEKLFF. The CDR3 nucleotides are TGTGCCAGCAGTGAGATAGTACAGGGATTCGTTGCAACTAATGAAAAACTGTTTTTT.

The V gene is TRBV28, the J gene TRBJ2-1; D is ambiguous. CDR1 and CDR2 (germline): MDHEN, SYDVKM. The CDR3 loop spans 13 amino acids. V was cut by 3 bases and J by 6 bases, with 9 bases left in between. The CDR3: CASSFQNLNEQFF. The CDR3 nucleotides read TGTGCCAGCAGTTTCCAGAACCTCAATGAGCAGTTCTTC.

The chain employs TRBV5-8 and TRBJ2-1; possible D gene TRBD1, 5 bases. Trimming took 3 bases from V and 0 from J, leaving 10 bases between them. This CDR3 region has 15 residues. From germline, CDR1 is SGHTS and CDR2 YDEGEE. This CDR3 is CASSSDRSSYNEQFF. The CDR3 bases are TGTGCCAGCAGCTCAGACAGAAGCTCCTACAATGAGCAGTTCTTC.